This entry lists 10 T cell receptor beta chains sequenced from one sample in a study of regulatory T cells in long-lasting Graves disease. Construction of the TCR beta libraries employed iRepertoire HTBI primers in conjunction with Arm-PCR of CDR3 regions. MiXCR was run by TCRdb on the multiplex PCR reads, yielding one entry per CDR3 protein. This repertoire shows 500,000 to 700,000 distinct CDR3 sequences, less than 20% found once; its top ten account for about 18%. Regarding time point: newly diagnosed GD, antithyroid drugs for less than 3 months. PBMC-extracted RNA yielded the TCR library. These data were also filed under a second study, of T cells in Graves' hyperthyroidism and ophthalmopathy.

This specimen consisted of peripheral blood mononuclear cells (PBMCs), obtained at new diagnosis, from a patient treated with antithyroid drugs. All receptors come from a woman aged 25 to 39 with Graves disease.

Many counts were recorded for this clonotype. This chain uses TRBV6-2 or TRBV6-3 with TRBJ2-6; 9 bases match TRBD2. Germline values: CDR1 MNHEY, CDR2 SVGEGT. Losses at the gene ends were 4 bases for V and 3 bases for J; bases not matched to a gene: 10. The CDR3 is made up of 18 amino acids. CDR3: CASSSAGTSGYGANVLTF. The CDR3 DNA reads as TGTGCCAGCAGTTCTGCCGGTACTAGCGGGTATGGGGCCAACGTCCTGACTTTC.

A few counts support this clonotype. The genes are TRBV9 and TRBJ1-6; D might be TRBD1 (5 bases). Per the germline V gene, CDR1 is SGDLS and CDR2 is YYNGEE. This CDR3 has 12 amino acids. V was cut by 0 bases and J by 12 bases, with 7 bases left in between. The CDR3 DNA reads as TGTGCCAGCAGCGTAGGGGGCAGACCCCTCCACTTT. Translating gives CASSVGGRPLHF.

This clonotype was counted many times. This sequence joins TRBV2 and TRBJ2-2, with 8 bases fitting TRBD2. CDR3 length: 15 amino acids. V was clipped by 7 bases and J by 6 bases; unmatched bases: 10. Germline loops: CDR1 SNHLY, CDR2 FYNNEI. The CDR3 spells CASTGLARVAGELFF. CDR3 coding DNA: TGTGCCAGCACCGGACTAGCCCGGGTTGCCGGGGAGCTGTTTTTT.

This clonotype was seen ten or more times. The V gene is TRBV28, the J gene TRBJ2-7, with 7 bases aligning to TRBD1. From germline, CDR1 is MDHEN and CDR2 SYDVKM. Germline trimming cut 4 bases from V and 6 bases from J; bases unmatched to any gene: 6. This CDR3 contains 13 residues. CDR3 nucleotides: TGTGCCAGCAGTTCGGGACAGTTCGGCGAGCAGTACTTC. The encoded protein is CASSSGQFGEQYF.

The sample holds a few counts of this clonotype. This rearrangement joins TRBV27 to TRBJ2-2, with 11 bases identical to TRBD2. CDR1 is MNHEY and CDR2 is SMNVEV in the germline V gene (reference sequence). The CDR3 consists of 16 residues. The junction had 7 bases not matched to a gene; V was cut back by 5 bases and J by 5 bases. This CDR3 is CASSGLAGGKTGELFF. The CDR3 nucleotides are TGTGCCAGCAGTGGTCTAGCGGGGGGAAAGACCGGGGAGCTGTTTTTT.

This clonotype was seen more than once but under ten times. The V gene is TRBV7-9, the J gene TRBJ2-5, with 8 bases fitting TRBD2. CDR1 and CDR2 from the germline V gene are SEHNR and FQNEAQ (reference sequence). The CDR3 consists of 16 residues. Unmatched junction bases numbered 9, after V lost 3 bases and J lost 3 bases. The CDR3 DNA reads as TGTGCCAGCAGCTTTAGGGCGGGAGGTTGGAAAGAGACCCAGTACTTC. It translates to CASSFRAGGWKETQYF.

Ten or more counts support this clonotype. The chain is built from TRBV2 and TRBJ1-2; D is perhaps TRBD1 (5 bases). Germline V gene data show CDR1 as SNHLY and CDR2 as FYNNEI. CDR3 size: 15 residues. The V gene lost 1 base and the J gene lost 7 bases, with 16 bases spanning the gap. The chain's CDR3 is CASSEGAAFGGGYTF. The CDR3 DNA follows: TGTGCCAGCAGTGAAGGGGCTGCGTTTGGGGGTGGCTACACCTTC.

This clonotype was seen many times. The chain combines TRBV6-1 with TRBJ2-5; TRBD2 is a possible D gene (5 bases). Trimming pared 3 bases from V and 5 bases from J, leaving 13 bases between. The germline V gene encodes CDR1 MNHNS and CDR2 SASEGT. CDR3 length: 14 residues. In DNA, the CDR3 is TGTGCCAGCAGTGAGCAGACTACAAGGGAGACCCAGTACTTC. Translated: CASSEQTTRETQYF.

This clonotype has more than one count but fewer than ten. The CDR3 loop is CASSLFAGVGYEQYF. CDR3 DNA sequence: TGTGCCAGCAGCTTATTCGCGGGAGTTGGCTACGAGCAGTACTTC. This chain links TRBV7-2 with TRBJ2-7; 7 positions match TRBD2. The CDR3 totals 15 residues. Unmatched junction bases numbered 7, after V lost 2 bases and J lost 3 bases. Germline loops: CDR1 SGHTA, CDR2 FQGNSA.

The table lists this clonotype with a few counts. This could be a read error, since a much larger clone is one nucleotide away. The chain is built from TRBV28 and TRBJ2-1; weak D call: TRBD2 (5 bases). From germline, CDR1 is MDHEN and CDR2 SYDVKM. The CDR3 sequence is 13 residues long. This CDR3 is CASSPPLALEQSF. The CDR3 DNA reads as TGTGCCAGCAGTCCCCCTCTAGCCCTTGAGCAGTCCTTC.